The sequence of this T cell receptor beta chain was determined in a study of breast tumors, draining lymph nodes, adjacent tissues. Study conclusions and caveats: Tumors had less TCR diversity than lymph nodes, more than nontumor tissue. Most tumor T cells seemingly derive from lymph node, then expand in tumor. Luminal-like breast cancer showed significantly higher tumor–nontumor repertoire similarity than basal-like.

MiXCR, applied by TCRdb to the multiplex PCR reads, yields one record per CDR3 protein. The data contain fewer than 150,000 distinct CDR3 sequences, over 20% of them singletons. This clonotype was observed at least ten times. Antigen specificity is unknown. The CDR3 length is 14 residues. Trimming removed 1 base from V and 7 bases from J, with 13 bases in between. The germline V gene encodes CDR1 SGHTA and CDR2 FQGTGA. Samples came from axillary lymph nodes draining the breast cancer. What was sequenced was axillary lymph node tissue. The chain links TRBV7-3 to TRBJ1-2; possibly TRBD1 for D (5 bases). The origin of this receptor is a female donor with breast cancer. Some clones in this sample may be carry-over from other donors' samples. CDR3 residues: CASSLSPGRGGYTF. CDR3 sequence (DNA): TGTGCCAGCAGCTTAAGTCCAGGGCGAGGTGGCTACACCTTC.